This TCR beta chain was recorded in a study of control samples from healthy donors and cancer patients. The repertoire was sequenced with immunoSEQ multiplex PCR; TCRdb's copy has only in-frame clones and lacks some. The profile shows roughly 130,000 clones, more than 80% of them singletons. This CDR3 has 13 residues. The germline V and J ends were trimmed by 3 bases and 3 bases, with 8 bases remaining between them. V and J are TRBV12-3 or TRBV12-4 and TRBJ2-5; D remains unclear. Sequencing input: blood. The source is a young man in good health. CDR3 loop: CASSFGPEETQYF. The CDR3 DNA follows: TGTGCCAGCAGTTTTGGGCCAGAAGAGACCCAGTACTTC.